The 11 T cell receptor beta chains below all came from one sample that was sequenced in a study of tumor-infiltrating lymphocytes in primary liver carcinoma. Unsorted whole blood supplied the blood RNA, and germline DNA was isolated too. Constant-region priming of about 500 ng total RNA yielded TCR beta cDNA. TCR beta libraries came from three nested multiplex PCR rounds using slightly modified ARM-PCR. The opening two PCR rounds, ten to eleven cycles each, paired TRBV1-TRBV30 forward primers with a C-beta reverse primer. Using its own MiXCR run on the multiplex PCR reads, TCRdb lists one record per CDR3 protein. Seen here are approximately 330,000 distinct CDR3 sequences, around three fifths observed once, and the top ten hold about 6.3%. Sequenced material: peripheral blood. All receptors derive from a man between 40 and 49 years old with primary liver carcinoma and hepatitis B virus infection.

The CDR3 protein is CASSRQFNLGTIGTSRLYEQYF. The DNA for the CDR3 is TGTGCCAGCAGCCGACAATTCAACCTCGGGACTATCGGGACCTCCCGACTCTACGAGCAGTACTTC. The rearrangement uses TRBV14 and TRBJ2-7, with 7 nucleotides matching TRBD2. Trimming took 4 bases from V and 3 from J; bases not matched to a gene: 30. This CDR3 contains 22 residues. CDR1 SGHDN and CDR2 FVKESK come from the germline V gene.

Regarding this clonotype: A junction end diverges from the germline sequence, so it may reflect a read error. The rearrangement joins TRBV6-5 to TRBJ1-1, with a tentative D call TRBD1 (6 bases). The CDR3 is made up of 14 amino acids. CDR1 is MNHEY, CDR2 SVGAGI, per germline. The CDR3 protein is CASSPLGGGTEALF. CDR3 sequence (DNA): TGTGCTAGCAGTCCCCTGGGAGGGGGGACTGAAGCTCTCTTT.

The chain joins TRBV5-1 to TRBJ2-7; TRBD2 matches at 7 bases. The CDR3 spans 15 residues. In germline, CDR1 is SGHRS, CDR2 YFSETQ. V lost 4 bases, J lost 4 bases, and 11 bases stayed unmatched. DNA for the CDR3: TGCGCCAGCAGCCCAGCTAGCGGAGGGGTTTACGAGCAGTACTTC. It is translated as CASSPASGGVYEQYF. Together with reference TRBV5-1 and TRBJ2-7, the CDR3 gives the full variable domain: KAGVTQTPRYLIKTRGQQVTLSCSPISGHRSVSWYQQTPGQGLQFLFEYFSETQRNKGNFPGRFSGRQFSNSRSEMNVSTLELGDSALYLCASSPASGGVYEQYFGPGTRLTVT.

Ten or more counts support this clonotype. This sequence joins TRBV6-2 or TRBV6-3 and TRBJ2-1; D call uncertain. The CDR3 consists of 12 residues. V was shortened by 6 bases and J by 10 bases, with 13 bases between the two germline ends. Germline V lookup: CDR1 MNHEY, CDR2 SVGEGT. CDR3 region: CASRGPTGEQFF. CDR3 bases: TGTGCCAGCAGAGGACCGACCGGGGAGCAGTTCTTC.

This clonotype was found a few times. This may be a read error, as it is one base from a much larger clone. The CDR3 loop is CASSQDWITEAFF. In DNA, the CDR3 is TGTGCCAGCAGCCAAGATTGGATCACTGAAGCTTTCTTT. The chain is built from TRBV4-2 and TRBJ1-1, with D unclear. The CDR3 extends over 13 amino acids. CDR1 LGHNA and CDR2 YNFKEQ come from the germline V gene. V was shortened by 0 bases and J by 4 bases, with 6 bases between the two germline ends.

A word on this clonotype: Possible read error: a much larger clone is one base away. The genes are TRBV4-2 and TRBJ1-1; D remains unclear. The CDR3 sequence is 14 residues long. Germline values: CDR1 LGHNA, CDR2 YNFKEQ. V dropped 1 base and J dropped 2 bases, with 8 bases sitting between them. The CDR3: CASSQVSFNTEAFF. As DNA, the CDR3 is TGTGCCAGCAGCCAAGTAAGCTTTAACACTGAAGCTTTCTTT.

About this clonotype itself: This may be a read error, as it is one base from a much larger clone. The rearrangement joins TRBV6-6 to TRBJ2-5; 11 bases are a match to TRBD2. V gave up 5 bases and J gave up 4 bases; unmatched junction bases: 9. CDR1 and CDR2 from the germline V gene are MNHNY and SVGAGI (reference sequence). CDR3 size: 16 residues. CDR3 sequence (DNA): TGTGCCAGCAGTGCCGCACTAGCGGGAGAGGGAGAGACCCAGTACTTC. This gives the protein CASSAALAGEGETQYF.

Written as DNA, the CDR3 is TGTGCCAGCAGCTTCATTGACAGGCAGCGAGAGACCCAGTACTTC. Protein: CASSFIDRQRETQYF. The chain uses TRBV11-2 and TRBJ2-5; D possibly corresponds to TRBD1 (6 bases). The CDR3 is made up of 15 amino acids. V lost 3 bases to trimming and J lost 4 bases, with 15 bases between them. Germline CDR1 and CDR2: SGHAT and FQNNGV.

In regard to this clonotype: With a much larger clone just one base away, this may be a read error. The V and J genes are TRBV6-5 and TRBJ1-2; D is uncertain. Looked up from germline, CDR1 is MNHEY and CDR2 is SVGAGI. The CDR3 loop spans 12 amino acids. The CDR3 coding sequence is TGTGCCAGCAGAACATCTAACTGTGGCTACACCTTC. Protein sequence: CASRTSNCGYTF.

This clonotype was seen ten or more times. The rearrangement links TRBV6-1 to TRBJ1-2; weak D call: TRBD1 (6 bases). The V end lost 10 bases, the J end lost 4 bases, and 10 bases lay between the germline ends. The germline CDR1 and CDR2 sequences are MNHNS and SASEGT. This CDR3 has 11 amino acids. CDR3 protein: CAIGQTYGYTF. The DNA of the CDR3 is TGTGCCATCGGACAGACCTATGGCTACACCTTC.

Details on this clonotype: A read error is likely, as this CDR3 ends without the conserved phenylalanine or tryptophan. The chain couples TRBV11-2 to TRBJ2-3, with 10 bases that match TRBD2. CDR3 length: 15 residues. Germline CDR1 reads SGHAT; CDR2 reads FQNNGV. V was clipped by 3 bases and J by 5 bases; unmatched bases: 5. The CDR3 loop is CASSLPAGGVDTQYL. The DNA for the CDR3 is TGTGCCAGCAGCTTGCCAGCGGGAGGGGTAGATACGCAGTATCTT.